These 14 T cell receptor beta chains originate from one sample sequenced in a study of cytomegalovirus exposure and HLA in healthy donors. The PCR had 60 Vbeta and 13 Jbeta primers. TCRdb's copy holds only in-frame clones and misses some; the assay was immunoSEQ multiplex PCR. Here the sample spans about 130,000 clones, 74% being singletons. Sequenced input: PBMCs. These receptors were obtained from a woman between 45 and 65 years old in good health and CMV-seropositive.

V and J are TRBV5-3 and TRBJ1-2; 7 nucleotides match TRBD1. TRBV5-3 is placed among ORFs of uncertain function. The length of the CDR3 is 16 residues. V lost 1 base and J lost 8; bases outside the gene matches: 14. DNA for the CDR3: TGTGCCAGAAGCTTGAAAGGACAGGATGTCGGGTGGGGCTACACCTTC. Encoded protein: CARSLKGQDVGWGYTF.

The chain combines TRBV9 with TRBJ2-5; maybe TRBD1 (6 bases). This CDR3 contains 14 residues. CDR1 and CDR2 (germline): SGDLS, YYNGEE. V lost 0 bases and J 9 bases, leaving 15 bases between the germline ends. The CDR3 DNA is TGTGCCAGCAGCGTAGGAAAAGGGGGAACGTCCCAGTACTTC. Its protein is CASSVGKGGTSQYF.

The chain joins TRBV6-1 to TRBJ2-7, with a possible D match to TRBD2 (6 bases). Per germline, CDR1 MNHNS and CDR2 SASEGT. V was clipped by 7 bases and J by 4 bases, with 11 bases between them. The CDR3 runs to 12 residues. CDR3 DNA: TGTGCCAGCATCGGGGACTCGTACGAGCAGTACTTC. It codes for CASIGDSYEQYF.

This chain joins TRBV9 and TRBJ2-7, with TRBD2 identical over 10 bases. V trimming: 2 bases; J trimming: 7 bases; junction bases outside the gene matches: 12. Germline loops: CDR1 SGDLS, CDR2 YYNGEE. The CDR3 covers 16 residues. For the CDR3, the DNA is TGTGCCAGCAGCGTGCCCCATAGCGGGGGGCCGCGTGAGCAGTACTTC. This sequence encodes CASSVPHSGGPREQYF.

This sequence joins TRBV7-2 and TRBJ2-1; possible D gene TRBD2, 5 bases. Trimming stripped 1 base from V and 4 bases from J, with 8 bases between. Germline assignment: CDR1 SGHTA and CDR2 FQGNSA. The CDR3 extends over 14 amino acids. CDR3 amino acids: CASSLVGGYNEQFF. As DNA, the CDR3 is TGTGCCAGCAGCTTAGTGGGCGGGTACAATGAGCAGTTCTTC.

The rearrangement links TRBV27 to TRBJ2-7, with 7 bases matching TRBD1. The CDR3 is made up of 12 amino acids. Germline V gene lookup returns CDR1 MNHEY and CDR2 SMNVEV (reference sequence). After removal of 6 bases from V and 5 bases from J, the junction contained 4 bases not matched to a gene. The CDR3 DNA is TGTGCCAGCAGCAGGGGGATCGACGAGCAGTACTTC. Its translation: CASSRGIDEQYF.

The CDR3 DNA is TGTGCCAGCAGCCCACACACAGGGGTGGGCTACACCTTC. Protein product: CASSPHTGVGYTF. The genes are TRBV11-3 and TRBJ1-2; 7 nucleotides align to TRBD1. V lost 5 bases, J lost 8 bases, and 8 bases stayed unmatched. CDR1 is SGHNT, CDR2 YENEEA, per germline. This CDR3 comprises 13 residues.

The V and J genes are TRBV4-3 and TRBJ1-2; perhaps TRBD1 as D (6 bases). V dropped 0 bases and J dropped 3 bases, with 14 bases sitting between them. The germline V gene encodes CDR1 LGHNA and CDR2 YSLEER. The length of the CDR3 is 16 residues. In DNA, the CDR3 is TGCGCCAGCAGCCAAGATCCCAGGGGTATCCACTATGGCTACACCTTC. This encodes CASSQDPRGIHYGYTF.

This clone was detected ten times or more. The sample carries other DNA sequences with the same CDR3. The V call is TRBV7-2, the J call TRBJ1-5; 9 bases line up with TRBD1. Trimming took 4 bases from V and 6 from J; bases not matched to a gene: 4. CDR3 size: 14 residues. Germline V lookup: CDR1 SGHTA, CDR2 FQGNSA. The CDR3 sequence is CASSSQGAGQPQHF. The CDR3 coding sequence is TGTGCCAGCAGCTCACAGGGGGCTGGTCAGCCCCAGCATTTT.

The chain links TRBV5-4 to TRBJ2-5, with TRBD2 matching over 7 bases. The closer fit of TRBJ2-7 to the DNA end suggests the J call may be wrong. The CDR3 has 14 amino acids. CDR1 is SGHNT and CDR2 is YYREEE in the germline V gene (reference sequence). The CDR3 DNA reads TGTGCCAGTACGAGTGGGGGGGGATCTGACGAGCAGTACTTC. This sequence encodes CASTSGGGSDEQYF.

The V call is TRBV7-6, the J call TRBJ2-2, with a tentative D call TRBD2 (6 bases). The CDR3 runs to 12 residues. The germline gives CDR1 SGHVS, CDR2 FNYEAQ. Trimming left V 7 bases short and J 4 bases short, with 7 bases between. The CDR3 DNA reads TGTGCCAGCAACGGGGGCACCGGGGAGCTGTTTTTT. Translating gives CASNGGTGELFF.

This clone turned up a few times. The chain is built from TRBV18 and TRBJ2-7, with D tentatively TRBD1 (6 bases). Per the germline V gene, CDR1 is KGHSH and CDR2 is LQKENI. CDR3 length equals 13 residues. Between the trimmed V and J ends, which lost 4 bases and 3 bases, there was a span of 10 bases. The chain's CDR3 is CASSLDRNYEQYF. The DNA of the CDR3 is TGTGCCAGCTCACTGGACAGAAACTACGAGCAGTACTTC.

The chain uses TRBV6-5 and TRBJ2-2; maybe TRBD2 (5 bases). V shed 4 bases and J shed 0 bases, with 12 bases lying between them. The CDR3 runs 16 residues. Germline V gene lookup returns CDR1 MNHEY and CDR2 SVGAGI. The CDR3 DNA is TGTGCCAGCAGTTTTCGTGAGGGAACGAACACCGGGGAGCTGTTTTTT. As protein: CASSFREGTNTGELFF.

This clone was observed once. The chain couples TRBV2 to TRBJ2-7; D is possibly TRBD2 (5 bases). V was clipped by 6 bases and J by 4 bases, with 13 bases between them. This CDR3 is 13 amino acids long. Germline loops: CDR1 SNHLY, CDR2 FYNNEI. The CDR3 region has the DNA TGTGCCAGCAGCCCTGGACTCCCTTACGAGCAGTACTTC. It codes for CASSPGLPYEQYF.